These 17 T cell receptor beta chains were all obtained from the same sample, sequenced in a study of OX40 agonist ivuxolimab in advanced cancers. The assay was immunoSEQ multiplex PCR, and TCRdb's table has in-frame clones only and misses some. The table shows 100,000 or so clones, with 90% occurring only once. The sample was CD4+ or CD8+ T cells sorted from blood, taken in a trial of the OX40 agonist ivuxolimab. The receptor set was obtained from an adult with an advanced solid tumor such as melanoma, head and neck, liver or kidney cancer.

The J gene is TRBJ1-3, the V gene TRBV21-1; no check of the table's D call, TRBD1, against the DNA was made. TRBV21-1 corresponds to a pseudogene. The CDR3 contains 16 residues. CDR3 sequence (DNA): TGTGCCAGCAGCAGAAGGGACAGGGGGTCTGGAAACACCATATATTTT. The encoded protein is CASSRRDRGSGNTIYF.

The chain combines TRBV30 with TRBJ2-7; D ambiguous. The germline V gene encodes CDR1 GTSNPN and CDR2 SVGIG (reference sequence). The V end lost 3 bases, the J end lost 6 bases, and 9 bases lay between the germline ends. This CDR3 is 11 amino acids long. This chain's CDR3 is CAWRGSREQYF. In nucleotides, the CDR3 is TGTGCCTGGAGGGGCTCCCGCGAGCAGTACTTC. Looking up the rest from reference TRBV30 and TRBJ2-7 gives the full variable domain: SQTIHQWPATLVQPVGSPLSLECTVEGTSNPNLYWYRQAAGRGLQLLFYSVGIGQISSEVPQNLSASRPQDRQFILSSKKLLLSDSGFYLCAWRGSREQYFGPGTRLTVT.

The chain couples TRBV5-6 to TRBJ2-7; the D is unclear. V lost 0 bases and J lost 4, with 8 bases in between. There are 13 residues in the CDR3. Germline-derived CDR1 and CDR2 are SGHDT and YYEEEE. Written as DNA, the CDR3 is TGTGCCAGCAGCTTGGTGGGAAGATACGAGCAGTACTTC. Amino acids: CASSLVGRYEQYF. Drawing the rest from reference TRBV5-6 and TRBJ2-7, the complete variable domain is DAGVTQSPTHLIKTRGQQVTLRCSPKSGHDTVSWYQQALGQGPQFIFQYYEEEERQRGNFPDRFSGHQFPNYSSELNVNALLLGDSALYLCASSLVGRYEQYFGPGTRLTVT.

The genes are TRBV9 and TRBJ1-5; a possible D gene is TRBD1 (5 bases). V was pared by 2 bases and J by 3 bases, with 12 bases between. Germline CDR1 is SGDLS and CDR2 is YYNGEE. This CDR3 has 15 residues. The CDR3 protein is CASSVGQGDNQPQHF. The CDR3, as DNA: TGTGCCAGCAGCGTGGGTCAGGGCGACAATCAGCCCCAGCATTTT.

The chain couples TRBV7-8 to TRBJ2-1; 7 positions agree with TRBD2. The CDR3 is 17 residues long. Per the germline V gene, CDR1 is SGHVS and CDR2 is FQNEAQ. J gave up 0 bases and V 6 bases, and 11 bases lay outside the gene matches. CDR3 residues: CASRPGLGGSSYNEQFF. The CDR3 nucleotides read TGTGCCAGCAGACCTGGTCTAGGCGGGAGCTCCTACAATGAGCAGTTCTTC.

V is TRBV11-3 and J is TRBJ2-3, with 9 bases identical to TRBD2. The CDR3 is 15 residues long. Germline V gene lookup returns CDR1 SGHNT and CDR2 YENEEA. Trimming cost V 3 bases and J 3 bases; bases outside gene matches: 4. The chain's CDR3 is CASSLAGGTTDTQYF. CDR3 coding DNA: TGTGCCAGCAGCTTGGCGGGAGGGACTACAGATACGCAGTATTTT.

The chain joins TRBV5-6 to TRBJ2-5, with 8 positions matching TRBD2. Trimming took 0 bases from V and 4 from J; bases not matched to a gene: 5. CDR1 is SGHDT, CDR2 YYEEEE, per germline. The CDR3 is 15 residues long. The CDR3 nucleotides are TGTGCCAGCAGCTTGGCCGGGACTAGAAGAGAGACCCAGTACTTC. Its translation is CASSLAGTRRETQYF.

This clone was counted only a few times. The CDR3 is CASSGKQGATGELFF. CDR3 nucleotides: TGTGCCAGCAGCGGGAAACAGGGAGCCACCGGGGAGCTGTTTTTT. This chain joins TRBV9 and TRBJ2-2, with a possible D match to TRBD1 (6 bases). Germline CDR1 is SGDLS and CDR2 is YYNGEE. V lost 3 bases and J lost 4, with 13 bases in between. This CDR3 spans 15 amino acids.

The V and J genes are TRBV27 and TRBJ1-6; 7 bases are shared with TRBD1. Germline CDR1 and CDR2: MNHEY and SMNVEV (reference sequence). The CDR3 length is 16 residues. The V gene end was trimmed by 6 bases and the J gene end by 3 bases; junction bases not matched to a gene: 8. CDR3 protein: CASRTGQAIYNSPLHF. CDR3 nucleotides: TGTGCCAGCAGAACTGGACAGGCGATCTATAATTCACCCCTCCACTTT.

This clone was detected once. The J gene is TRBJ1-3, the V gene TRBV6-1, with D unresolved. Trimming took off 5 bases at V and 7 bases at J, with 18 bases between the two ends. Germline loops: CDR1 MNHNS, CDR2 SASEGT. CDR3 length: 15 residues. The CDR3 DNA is TGTGCCAGCAGTTTTACGCCACCTCTGAGTAACACCATATATTTT. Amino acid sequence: CASSFTPPLSNTIYF.

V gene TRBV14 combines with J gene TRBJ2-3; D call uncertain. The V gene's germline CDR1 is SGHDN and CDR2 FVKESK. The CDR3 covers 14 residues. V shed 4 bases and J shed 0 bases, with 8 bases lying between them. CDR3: CASSPRLSTDTQYF. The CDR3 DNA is TGTGCCAGCAGCCCTCGGTTAAGCACAGATACGCAGTATTTT.

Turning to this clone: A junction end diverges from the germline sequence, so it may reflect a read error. Written as DNA, the CDR3 is TGTGCCTGCAGACAGCTTAAAGTCCACGAGCAGTACTTC. It specifies CACRQLKVHEQYF. The rearrangement uses TRBV6-6 and TRBJ2-7; possibly TRBD1 for D (5 bases). The CDR3 runs to 13 residues. Germline V gene sequence: CDR1 MNHNY, CDR2 SVGAGI (reference sequence).

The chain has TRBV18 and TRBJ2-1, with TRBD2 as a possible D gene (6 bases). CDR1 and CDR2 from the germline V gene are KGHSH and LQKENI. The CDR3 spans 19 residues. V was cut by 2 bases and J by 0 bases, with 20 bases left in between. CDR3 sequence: CASSPNIRSGRSSYNEQFF. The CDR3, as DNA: TGTGCCAGCTCACCAAATATAAGAAGTGGGAGGAGCTCCTACAATGAGCAGTTCTTC.

In nucleotides, the CDR3 is TGCGCCAGCAGCCCACCTGACTCTGGGGCCAACGTCCTGACTTTC. This codes for CASSPPDSGANVLTF. The chain links TRBV5-1 to TRBJ2-6, with D unclear. The germline V gene has CDR1 SGHRS and CDR2 YFSETQ. This CDR3 is built from 15 residues. The V gene lost 4 bases and the J gene lost 0 bases, with 8 bases spanning the gap.

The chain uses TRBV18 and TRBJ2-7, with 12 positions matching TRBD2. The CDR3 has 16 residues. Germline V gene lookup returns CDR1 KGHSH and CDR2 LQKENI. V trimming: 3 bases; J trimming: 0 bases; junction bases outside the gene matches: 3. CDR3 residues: CASSPGLAGISYEQYF. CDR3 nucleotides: TGTGCCAGCTCACCTGGACTAGCGGGGATCTCCTACGAGCAGTACTTC.

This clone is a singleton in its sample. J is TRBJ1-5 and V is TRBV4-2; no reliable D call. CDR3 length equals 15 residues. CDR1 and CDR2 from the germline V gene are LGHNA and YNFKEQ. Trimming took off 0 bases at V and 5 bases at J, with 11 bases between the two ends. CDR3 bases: TGTGCCAGCAGCCAAGATGGGCAGTTCCATCAGCCCCAGCATTTT. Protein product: CASSQDGQFHQPQHF.

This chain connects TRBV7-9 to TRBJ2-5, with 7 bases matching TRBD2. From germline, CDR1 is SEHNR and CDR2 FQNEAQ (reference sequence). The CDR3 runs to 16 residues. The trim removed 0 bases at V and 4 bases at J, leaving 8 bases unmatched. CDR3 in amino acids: CASSLAGLKMGETQYF. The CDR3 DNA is TGTGCCAGCAGCTTAGCGGGACTAAAAATGGGAGAGACCCAGTACTTC.